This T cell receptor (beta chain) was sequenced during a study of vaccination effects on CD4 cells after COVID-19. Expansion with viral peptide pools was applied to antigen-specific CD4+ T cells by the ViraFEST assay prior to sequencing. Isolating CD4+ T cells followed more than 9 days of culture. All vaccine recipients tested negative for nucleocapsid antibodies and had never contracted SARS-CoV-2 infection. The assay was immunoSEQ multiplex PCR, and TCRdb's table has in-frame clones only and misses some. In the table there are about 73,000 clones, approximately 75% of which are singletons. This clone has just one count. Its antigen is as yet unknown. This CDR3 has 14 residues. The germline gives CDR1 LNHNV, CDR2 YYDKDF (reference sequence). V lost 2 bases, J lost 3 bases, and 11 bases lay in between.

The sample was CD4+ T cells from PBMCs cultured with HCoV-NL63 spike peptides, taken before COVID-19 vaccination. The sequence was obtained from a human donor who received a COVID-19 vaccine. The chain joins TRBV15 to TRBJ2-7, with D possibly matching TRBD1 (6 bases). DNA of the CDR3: TGTGCCACCAGCAGACCAGGGGCACTCTACGAGCAGTACGTC. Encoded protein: CATSRPGALYEQYV.